These 25 T cell receptor beta chains came from one sample sequenced in a study of cytomegalovirus exposure and HLA in healthy donors (dated by TCRdb to about 2017). Libraries came from the immunoSEQ multiplex PCR assay. For the multiplex PCR, a mixture combining 60 forward primers for TCR Vbeta segments and 13 reverse primers for TCR Jbeta segments was used. TCRdb re-hosts the immuneACCESS table, in-frame sequences only. Its copies lack some clones; in the studies checked, an unresolved V gene accounts for under half of them, and the cause for the rest is not known. Present in this sample are around 130,000 clones, roughly 79% of which were seen just once. In total, the top ten clones hold 0.7% of the sample. Specimen: PBMCs. These receptors came from a man younger than 30 in good health and CMV-seronegative.

V gene TRBV7-2 combines with J gene TRBJ2-5; D might be TRBD1 (6 bases). Germline V CDR1 and CDR2: SGHTA, FQGNSA. This CDR3 has 14 residues. V was clipped by 4 bases and J by 5 bases, with 14 bases between them. CDR3 bases: TGTGCCAGCAGCTCGTACAGGGAGTACGAGACCCAGTACTTC. The encoded protein is CASSSYREYETQYF.

This chain links TRBV4-1 with TRBJ1-1; the D gene is possibly TRBD1 (6 bases). Germline V lookup: CDR1 MGHRA, CDR2 YSYEKL. V lost 6 bases and J 1 base, leaving 18 bases between the germline ends. The CDR3 consists of 16 residues. The CDR3: CASRETMTGRNTEAFF. The CDR3 region has the DNA TGCGCCAGCAGAGAAACAATGACAGGAAGGAACACTGAAGCTTTCTTT.

The chain couples TRBV19 to TRBJ2-2, with TRBD1 matching 10 bases. Germline lookup yields CDR1 LNHDA and CDR2 SQIVND (reference sequence). The CDR3 is 15 amino acids. After removal of 3 bases from V and 5 bases from J, the junction contained 3 bases not matched to a gene. The CDR3 DNA reads TGTGCCAGTAGTATGGGACAGGGGTGGACCGGGGAGCTGTTTTTT. It translates to CASSMGQGWTGELFF.

The rearrangement joins TRBV7-3 to TRBJ2-3, with a weak D call TRBD1 (5 bases). There are 15 residues in the CDR3. Trimming took 2 bases from V and 2 from J, leaving 11 bases between them. Germline loops: CDR1 SGHTA, CDR2 FQGTGA. Written as DNA, the CDR3 is TGTGCCAGCAGCTTAGGGGCAGAGTACACAGATACGCAGTATTTT. Translating gives CASSLGAEYTDTQYF.

The V call is TRBV29-1, the J call TRBJ2-6, with D perhaps TRBD2 (6 bases). From germline, CDR1 is SQVTM and CDR2 ANQGSEA. The CDR3 sequence is 16 residues long. Trimming took off 3 bases at V and 3 bases at J, with 15 bases between the two ends. CDR3 nucleotides: TGCAGCGTTGAGATCTGGACCGGGGGTGGGGCCAACGTCCTGACTTTC. The encoded protein is CSVEIWTGGGANVLTF.

In its sample, this clone was seen a few times. V gene TRBV5-1 combines with J gene TRBJ1-5, with TRBD1 matching 7 bases. The V and J ends lost 1 base and 0 bases, in that order; junction bases with no gene match: 1. Germline CDR1 reads SGHRS; CDR2 reads YFSETQ. This CDR3 is built from 15 residues. CDR3 in amino acids: CASSLTGDSNQPQHF. CDR3 DNA sequence: TGCGCCAGCAGCTTGACAGGGGATAGCAATCAGCCCCAGCATTTT. Together with reference TRBV5-1 and TRBJ1-5, the CDR3 gives the full variable domain: KAGVTQTPRYLIKTRGQQVTLSCSPISGHRSVSWYQQTPGQGLQFLFEYFSETQRNKGNFPGRFSGRQFSNSRSEMNVSTLELGDSALYLCASSLTGDSNQPQHFGDGTRLSIL.

The chain links TRBV6-1 to TRBJ2-7; D ambiguous. V was clipped by 4 bases and J by 3 bases, with 4 bases between them. Germline V gene lookup returns CDR1 MNHNS and CDR2 SASEGT. The CDR3 consists of 11 residues. Here the CDR3 reads CASSVHYEQYF. The CDR3 coding sequence is TGTGCCAGCAGTGTACACTACGAGCAGTACTTC.

The V gene is TRBV10-3, the J gene TRBJ1-2, with a weak D call TRBD1 (6 bases). Germline V gene lookup returns CDR1 ENHRY and CDR2 SYGVKD. Deletions cut 2 bases from V and 5 bases from J, with 15 bases between. The CDR3 has 15 amino acids. DNA for the CDR3: TGTGCCATCAGTGAGATCGGGGGGCAACAATATGGCTACACCTTC. Its translation is CAISEIGGQQYGYTF.

The gene calls are TRBV7-9 and TRBJ2-3; D is possibly TRBD2 (7 bases). Germline lookup yields CDR1 SEHNR and CDR2 FQNEAQ (reference sequence). Trimming removed 5 bases from V and 6 bases from J, with 12 bases in between. The CDR3 sequence is 13 residues long. CDR3 in amino acids: CASSSGTHDTQYF. Written as DNA, the CDR3 is TGTGCCAGCAGCAGCGGGACACACGATACGCAGTATTTT.

V gene TRBV29-1 combines with J gene TRBJ1-2, with D tentatively TRBD1 (6 bases). V lost 5 bases and J lost 6, with 19 bases in between. The CDR3 is 14 residues long. Germline V gene data show CDR1 as SQVTM and CDR2 as ANQGSEA. The CDR3 reads CSVNLRTVGNGYTF. The CDR3 DNA reads TGCAGCGTTAACCTACGGACAGTAGGTAATGGCTACACCTTC. Full variable domain (missing parts from reference TRBV29-1 and TRBJ1-2): SAVISQKPSRDICQRGTSLTIQCQVDSQVTMMFWYRQQPGQSLTLIATANQGSEATYESGFVIDKFPISRPNLTFSTLTVSNMSPEDSSIYLCSVNLRTVGNGYTFGSGTRLTVV.

The chain links TRBV6-1 to TRBJ1-1; a possible D gene is TRBD1 (6 bases). CDR1 is MNHNS, CDR2 SASEGT, per germline. The CDR3 length is 16 residues. The V and J ends lost 2 bases and 5 bases respectively, with 18 bases between them. In DNA, the CDR3 is TGTGCCAGCAGTGAACCGACAGGCCTAGGGGGTACTGAAGCTTTCTTT. Translating gives CASSEPTGLGGTEAFF.

The V call is TRBV2, the J call TRBJ2-7; D is unresolved. The CDR3 is 11 amino acids. The germline gives CDR1 SNHLY, CDR2 FYNNEI. Trimming cost V 1 base and J 7 bases, with 5 bases left between them. The CDR3 loop is CASSEVREQYF. The CDR3, as DNA: TGTGCCAGCAGTGAAGTCCGGGAGCAGTACTTC.

The genes are TRBV27 and TRBJ1-6, with 9 bases identical to TRBD1. Germline trimming cut 9 bases from V and 15 bases from J; bases unmatched to any gene: 15. The CDR3 has 14 residues. CDR1 MNHEY and CDR2 SMNVEV come from the germline V gene (reference sequence). The CDR3 protein is CASRAAGTGYLLHF. The CDR3 region has the DNA TGTGCCAGTAGGGCCGCCGGGACAGGGTATCTCCTCCACTTT.

This chain links TRBV4-2 with TRBJ2-7; D possibly corresponds to TRBD2 (8 bases). This CDR3 has 17 amino acids. Trimming pared 0 bases from V and 0 bases from J, leaving 15 bases between. Germline V CDR1 and CDR2: LGHNA, YNFKEQ. The CDR3 sequence: CASSQDTQGTSSYEQYF. CDR3 DNA sequence: TGTGCCAGCAGCCAAGACACACAGGGGACTAGCTCCTACGAGCAGTACTTC.

The chain joins TRBV6-5 to TRBJ1-5; the D gene is possibly TRBD1 (6 bases). This CDR3 comprises 16 residues. CDR1 is MNHEY, CDR2 SVGAGI, per germline. V was clipped by 2 bases and J by 3 bases, with 14 bases between them. CDR3 sequence: CASSYGTGQNNQPQHF. CDR3 in DNA: TGTGCCAGCAGTTACGGGACCGGACAGAACAATCAGCCCCAGCATTTT.

V is TRBV5-4 and J is TRBJ2-1; 12 bases are a match to TRBD2. V lost 3 bases to trimming and J lost 4 bases; unmatched junction nucleotides: 5. Germline V CDR1 and CDR2: SGHNT, YYREEE (reference sequence). There are 16 residues in the CDR3. This chain's CDR3 is CASSSAGTSGYNEQFF. As DNA, the CDR3 is TGTGCCAGCAGCTCTGCCGGGACTAGCGGGTACAATGAGCAGTTCTTC.

The chain uses TRBV9 and TRBJ2-2; 11 nucleotides agree with TRBD2. The length of the CDR3 is 19 residues. The V segment lost 0 bases and the J segment 9 bases; nucleotides outside the gene matches: 16. Germline CDR1 and CDR2: SGDLS and YYNGEE. The CDR3 here is CASSVAGVITSGGPRELFF. The CDR3 DNA sequence: TGTGCCAGCAGCGTAGCTGGAGTGATAACTAGCGGGGGCCCACGGGAGCTGTTTTTT.

The chain joins TRBV9 to TRBJ2-3, with 11 bases fitting TRBD2. CDR3 length: 17 amino acids. Germline V gene lookup returns CDR1 SGDLS and CDR2 YYNGEE. With V trimmed by 2 bases and J by 5 bases, 10 bases remained unmatched. CDR3 amino acids: CASSVASGGTFGDTQYF. Written as DNA, the CDR3 is TGTGCCAGCAGCGTGGCTAGCGGGGGGACCTTTGGAGATACGCAGTATTTT.

V usage is TRBV11-2 and J usage is TRBJ1-3; D is uncertain. The V gene lost 1 base and the J gene lost 0 bases, with 7 bases spanning the gap. The V gene's germline CDR1 is SGHAT and CDR2 FQNNGV. The CDR3 is made up of 15 amino acids. CDR3 in amino acids: CASSLGAFSGNTIYF. For the CDR3, the DNA is TGTGCCAGCAGCTTAGGTGCGTTCTCTGGAAACACCATATATTTT. Combining the CDR3 with reference TRBV11-2 and TRBJ1-3 gives the whole variable domain EAGVAQSPRYKIIEKRQSVAFWCNPISGHATLYWYQQILGQGPKLLIQFQNNGVVDDSQLPKDRFSAERLKGVDSTLKIQPAKLEDSAVYLCASSLGAFSGNTIYFGEGSWLTVV.

The chain couples TRBV2 to TRBJ2-4; D is undetermined. Germline lookup yields CDR1 SNHLY and CDR2 FYNNEI. Trimming took 4 bases from V and 12 from J, leaving 7 bases between them. The CDR3 is 10 amino acids. The CDR3 nucleotides read TGTGCCAGCAGTGGTGGCCATCAGTACTTC. As protein: CASSGGHQYF.

The genes are TRBV2 and TRBJ1-2; no firm D call. Trimming stripped 7 bases from V and 6 bases from J, with 15 bases between. In germline, CDR1 is SNHLY, CDR2 FYNNEI. This CDR3 is 13 amino acids long. This CDR3 reads CASMIRGWDGYTF. In DNA form, the CDR3 reads TGTGCCAGCATGATACGGGGATGGGATGGCTACACCTTC.

In regard to this clone: At one end, the junction sequence differs from germline, possibly due to a read error. The same CDR3 is also encoded by other DNA sequences in this sample. The gene calls are TRBV27 and TRBJ1-1, with 8 bases that match TRBD1. CDR1 and CDR2 (germline): MNHEY, SMNVEV (reference sequence). This CDR3 has 14 amino acids. This CDR3 reads CASSFQGAFTEAFF. CDR3 sequence (DNA): TGTGCCAGCAGTTTTCAGGGGGCTTTCACTGAAGCTTTTTTT.

The chain recombines TRBV28 with TRBJ2-7, with TRBD2 matching 7 bases. CDR1 MDHEN and CDR2 SYDVKM come from the germline V gene. There are 18 residues in the CDR3. V shed 7 bases and J 1 base; nucleotides not matched to a gene: 19. The CDR3 loop reads CASTKSGTARIGSYEQYF. Written as DNA, the CDR3 is TGTGCCAGCACTAAAAGCGGGACTGCACGGATAGGGTCCTACGAGCAGTACTTC.

V usage is TRBV30 and J usage is TRBJ1-2, with 7 positions matching TRBD1. The CDR3 spans 13 residues. Germline trimming cut 4 bases from V and 4 bases from J; bases unmatched to any gene: 6. Germline CDR1 is GTSNPN and CDR2 is SVGIG (reference sequence). CDR3 in amino acids: CAWTGQSFYGYTF. CDR3 sequence (DNA): TGTGCCTGGACGGGACAGAGCTTCTATGGCTACACCTTC.

The chain uses TRBV19 and TRBJ1-4; no clear D gene. Trimming removed 7 bases at V and 6 bases at J, with 12 bases between. The CDR3 is made up of 13 amino acids. Germline V gene sequence: CDR1 LNHDA, CDR2 SQIVND (reference sequence). The CDR3 spells CASNPGRDEKLFF. DNA of the CDR3: TGTGCCAGTAACCCAGGTCGCGATGAAAAACTGTTTTTT.